This T cell receptor (beta chain) stems from a study of identical twins' blood T cells. Overall study results and limits: Out-of-frame TCRbeta clonotypes reportedly had markedly more similar V usage in twins than unrelated donors.

Reared together, all three twin pairs probably met the same infectious agents and vaccines. This clonotype appeared many times. The antigen remains undetermined. Libraries were made from RNA as TCR cDNA, using a modified protocol. TCRdb used MiXCR to reprocess the 5' RACE reads, holding one entry per CDR3 protein. The table lists about 370,000 distinct CDR3 sequences, 25% to 35% of them singletons. This clonotype originated in a woman aged 18-55 years in good health. The sample taken for sequencing was PBMCs.

This CDR3 reads CASSAPSGRGTDTQYF. In DNA form, the CDR3 reads TGTGCCAGCAGTGCACCTAGCGGGAGAGGGACAGATACGCAGTATTTT. The rearrangement uses TRBV25-1 and TRBJ2-3, with 10 bases matching TRBD2. This CDR3 region has 16 residues. The germline CDR1 and CDR2 sequences are MGHDK and SYGVNS. J lost 3 bases, V lost 4 bases, and 7 bases had no gene match.